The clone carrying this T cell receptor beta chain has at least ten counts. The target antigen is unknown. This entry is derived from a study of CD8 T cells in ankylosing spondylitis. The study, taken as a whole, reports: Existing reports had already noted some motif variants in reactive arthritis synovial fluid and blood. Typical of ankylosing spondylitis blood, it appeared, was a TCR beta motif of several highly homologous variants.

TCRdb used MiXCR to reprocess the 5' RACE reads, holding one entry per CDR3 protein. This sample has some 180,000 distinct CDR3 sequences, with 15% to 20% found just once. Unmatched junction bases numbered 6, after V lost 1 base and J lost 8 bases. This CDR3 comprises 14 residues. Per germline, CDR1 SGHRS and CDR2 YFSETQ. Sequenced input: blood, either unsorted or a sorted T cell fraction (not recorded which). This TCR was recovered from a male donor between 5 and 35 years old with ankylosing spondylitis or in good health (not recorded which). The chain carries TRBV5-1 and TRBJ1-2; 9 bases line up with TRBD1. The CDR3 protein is CASSLLKDRGGYTF. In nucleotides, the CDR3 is TGCGCCAGCAGCTTGCTAAAGGACAGGGGAGGCTACACCTTC. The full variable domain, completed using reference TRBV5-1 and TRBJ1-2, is KAGVTQTPRYLIKTRGQQVTLSCSPISGHRSVSWYQQTPGQGLQFLFEYFSETQRNKGNFPGRFSGRQFSNSRSEMNVSTLELGDSALYLCASSLLKDRGGYTFGSGTRLTVV.